This T cell receptor (beta chain) was sequenced for a study of shared clonotypes between healthy human individuals (dated by TCRdb to the early 2020s). As for the study more broadly: Three men and a couple of women, aged 18 to 49 years, made up the cohort. To estimate repertoire size and how much clonotypes are shared between individuals, the study performed deep sequencing of blood TCR repertoires from roughly five healthy adults. For each donor, CD4 naive and CD4 memory were each run on three plates, CD8 naive on two plates, and CD8 memory on one plate. To increase sequencing depth and limit assay-specific biases, TCR repertoire library preparation and sequencing were carried out by different laboratories using diverse techniques. Each donor's leukapheresis produced roughly between about 0.9 and 9.5 billion PBMCs.

CDR1 ENHRY and CDR2 SYGVKD are derived from the germline V gene. The CDR3 covers 15 residues, taking in both the cysteine and the phenylalanine. The read is trimmed to its CDR3 DNA, 45 bases read in frame from base 1. V is clipped by 0 bases and J by 12 bases, and the sequence between their germline boundaries is 20 bases long. CD8 naive samples were obtained by positive selection for CCR7 among CD45RO-negative cells, yielding a CD45RA+CCR7+ population from which TemRA cells were excluded. Donors were healthy HIV-negative adults with no recently reported acute infections or vaccinations. Every donor was a Caucasian adult residing in Nashville, Tennessee, USA. Blood was obtained by leukapheresis, after which PBMCs were separated by Ficoll-Histopaque density gradient centrifugation and cryopreserved in liquid nitrogen vapor phase. Analytical flow cytometry was used to check the purity and quantity of each magnetically sorted T cell population. Genomic DNA was isolated from every sorted fraction and measured by UV absorbance on a Nanodrop 2000c.

The full study reports these points: Compared with non-shared clonotypes, the clonotypes found in all four sorted-subset donors had higher generation probabilities. Sampling was restricted to blood, and TCR repertoires in tissue are likely to differ from TCR repertoires in blood. Incomplete sequencing was indicated by rarefaction of sorted-subset datasets, despite the large sequencing depth. Because the study included only a small number of donors, the genetic and exposure-history diversity represented was limited. Larger estimated clonotype richness was generally found for naive subsets than for memory subsets. Pairwise subsampling indicated that sequencing depth was expected to affect the degree of clonotype sharing among donors. Across four donors, approximately 5% of naive CD4, roughly 3.3% of naive CD8, 2.3% of memory CD4, and about 0.4% of memory CD8 clonotypes were shared.

In this sample, this clone turned up once. The antigen this receptor binds is unknown. No much larger clone exists at a distance of one base, and base qualities are not known. Using the deep immunoSEQ assay, multiplex PCR amplified TCR CDR3 regions from genomic DNA. Extracted genomic DNA from each cell subset was distributed evenly across all wells of several immunoSEQ 96-well plates, and each plate was treated as a replicate. For sorted subsets, approximately 200 ng of genomic DNA, equivalent to roughly 30,000 T cell genomes, went into each replicate PCR. Purified libraries were measured with a Qubit 3.0 fluorometer, size-checked on a Bioanalyzer 2100, and measured again with the KAPA Library Quantification kit. Each immunoSEQ 96-well plate was sequenced on its own single-read 150-cycle Illumina NextSeq 550 flow cell. Turning to the authors' computational methods: The immunoSEQ output contained only junctional sequences without quality scores, so filtering could not match that applied to full-length reads. To assign V/J genes and CDR3, sequences were annotated against IMGT germline references using PyIR, a Python wrapper for IgBLAST v1.9. Reads were filtered out if the reads had weak V/J assignments (E-value above 1e-6), no CDR3, stop codons, out-of-frame junctions, or ambiguous translated residues. V3J clonotypes were defined as sequences sharing the same inferred V gene, J gene, and CDR3 amino acid sequence. To compute the percentage overlap between repertoires, the number of shared unique clonotypes was divided by the size of the smaller repertoire. Repertoire richness was assessed with RTK rarefaction, the Chao1 estimator, and Recon v2.1 estimates of unobserved clonotypes. OLGA was used to compute generation probabilities for all TCRbeta clonotypes that the gDNA method yielded from a handful of donors. As stored in TCRdb, this immuneACCESS dataset retains in-frame rearrangements with V and J assigned. A fraction of the clones does not appear; measured against another copy, unresolved V genes explain less than half of the discrepancy, and the remainder lacks a known reason. D and trimming come from the DNA, and the V and J calls and clone size come from that table. The sample table records around 600,000 clones; approximately 95% of these occur just once. The top ten constitute 0.11% of the sample.

Material for sequencing was naive CD8+ T cells sorted from blood. The cell subset or site label corresponds to: CD45RA+CCR7+. The chain employs TRBV10-3 and TRBJ2-5; D gene: possibly TRBD2, on 6 matching bases. The source is a woman in her twenties or thirties in good health. The DNA sequence is given as TGTGCCATCAGTGAGTCCTCCGGGACTCCCCCGTTGAAGTACTTC. Protein translation: CAISESSGTPPLKYF.